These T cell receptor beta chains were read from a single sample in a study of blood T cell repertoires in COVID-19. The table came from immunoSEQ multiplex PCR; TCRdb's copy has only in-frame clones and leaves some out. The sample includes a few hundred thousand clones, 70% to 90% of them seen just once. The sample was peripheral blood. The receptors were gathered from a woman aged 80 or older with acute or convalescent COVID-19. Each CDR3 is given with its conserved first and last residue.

CDR3: CASSSLSEQYF
V: TRBV28
J: TRBJ2-7

CDR3: CASSELAGATYEQYF
V: TRBV5-8
J: TRBJ2-7

CDR3: CASSPTGTGGYNEQFF
V: TRBV28
J: TRBJ2-1

CDR3: CASTPRAGEQFF
V: TRBV5-4
J: TRBJ2-1

CDR3: CASSLTGDSNQPQHF
V: TRBV7-2
J: TRBJ1-5

CDR3: CAWSRAGLWYEQYF
V: TRBV30
J: TRBJ2-7

CDR3: CASSIRDSRNTIYF
V: TRBV19
J: TRBJ1-3

CDR3: CASSPTSGELFF
V: TRBV18
J: TRBJ2-2

CDR3: CASSSPLGGYTGELFF
V: TRBV19
J: TRBJ2-2

CDR3: CASSPPRTGGAGQPQHF
V: TRBV18
J: TRBJ1-5

CDR3: CASSPQQGGSTDTQYF
V: TRBV18
J: TRBJ2-3

CDR3: CASSIGPGGNQPQHF
V: TRBV19
J: TRBJ1-5

CDR3: CASSRYLGTSGKETQYF
V: TRBV19
J: TRBJ2-5

CDR3: CASPRSGERTEAFF
V: TRBV28
J: TRBJ1-1

CDR3: CASSYTGEGTEAFF
V: TRBV6-2/TRBV6-3
J: TRBJ1-1

CDR3: CASSSLTGTTGELFF
V: TRBV7-3
J: TRBJ2-2

CDR3: CASSLEGVASTDTQYF
V: TRBV5-5
J: TRBJ2-3

CDR3: CASSPGRRQGAQETQYF
V: TRBV9
J: TRBJ2-5

CDR3: CASSQDHLAGGIRDNEQFF
V: TRBV4-2
J: TRBJ2-1

CDR3: CASSTGQGSYEQYF
V: TRBV19
J: TRBJ2-7

CDR3: CATSRSREGASTDTQYF
V: TRBV15
J: TRBJ2-3

CDR3: CASSLWTSGSPGGNEQFF
V: TRBV28
J: TRBJ2-1

CDR3: CASFSSSYEQYF
V: TRBV27
J: TRBJ2-7

CDR3: CASSVTGAGLETQYF
V: TRBV9
J: TRBJ2-5

CDR3: CASSQDREVSEQYF
V: TRBV4-2
J: TRBJ2-7

CDR3: CASSRSAGEGNTIYF
V: TRBV6-6
J: TRBJ1-3

CDR3: CSVVREAPEGNTF
V: TRBV29-1
J: TRBJ1-2

CDR3: CASSQGTSGYNEQFF
V: TRBV4-2
J: TRBJ2-1

CDR3: CASSSEKPANTGELFF
V: TRBV5-1
J: TRBJ2-2

CDR3: CASSLGLQTQYF
V: TRBV5-6
J: TRBJ2-5

CDR3: CASSPAGYNSPLHF
V: TRBV7-6
J: TRBJ1-6

CDR3: CASSLTGIPSQSPTQYF
V: TRBV7-3
J: TRBJ2-3

CDR3: CASSLGVAGVHEQFF
V: TRBV7-2
J: TRBJ2-1

CDR3: CASRRQGLAGGDEQYF
V: TRBV19
J: TRBJ2-7